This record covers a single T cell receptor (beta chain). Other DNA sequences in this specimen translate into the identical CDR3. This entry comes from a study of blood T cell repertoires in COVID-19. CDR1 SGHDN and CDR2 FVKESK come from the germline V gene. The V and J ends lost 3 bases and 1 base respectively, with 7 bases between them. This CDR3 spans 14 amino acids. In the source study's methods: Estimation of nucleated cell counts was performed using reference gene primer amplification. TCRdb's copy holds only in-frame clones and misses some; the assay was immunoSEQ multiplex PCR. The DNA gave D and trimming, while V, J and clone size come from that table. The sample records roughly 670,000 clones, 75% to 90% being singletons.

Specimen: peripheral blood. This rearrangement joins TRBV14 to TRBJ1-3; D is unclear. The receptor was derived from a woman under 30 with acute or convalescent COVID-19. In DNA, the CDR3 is TGTGCCAGCAGCCATCGGGGATCTGGAAACACCATATATTTT. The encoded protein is CASSHRGSGNTIYF.